This TCR beta chain was profiled in a study of T cell changes during pregnancy in multiple sclerosis. Assay: immunoSEQ multiplex PCR; the TCRdb copy retains only in-frame clones and omits some. The profile shows fewer than 110,000 clones, around 92% of them singletons. The trim removed 6 bases at V and 1 base at J, leaving 3 bases unmatched. Per the germline V gene, CDR1 is MNHEY and CDR2 is SVGAGI. The CDR3 consists of 14 residues. This material consisted of peripheral blood, taken in the third trimester of pregnancy. The sequence was obtained from a female donor in good health, enrolled as a control in a pregnancy study. The genes are TRBV6-5 and TRBJ1-1, with TRBD1 matching over 9 bases. CDR3 in DNA: TGTGCCAGCAGGGACAGGGGTTCGAACACTGAAGCTTTCTTT. Translating it yields CASRDRGSNTEAFF.